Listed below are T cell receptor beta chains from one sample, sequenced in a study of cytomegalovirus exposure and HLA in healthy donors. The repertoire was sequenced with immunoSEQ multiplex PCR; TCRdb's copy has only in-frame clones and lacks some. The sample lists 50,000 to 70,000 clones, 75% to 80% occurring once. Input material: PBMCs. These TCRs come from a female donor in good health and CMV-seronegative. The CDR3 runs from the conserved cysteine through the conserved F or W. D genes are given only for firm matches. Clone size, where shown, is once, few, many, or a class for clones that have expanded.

TGTGCCAGCAGCCCTGGGGGGGGCTGGGGTAGCAATCAGCCCCAGCATTTT,CASSPGGGWGSNQPQHF,.,TRBJ1-5,TRBV27,.
TGTGCCAGCAGCGTAGGGACAGTCCACGAGCAGTACTTC,CASSVGTVHEQYF,few,TRBJ2-7,TRBV9,.
TGTGCCAGCACCATGACAGGGGGATCTGGAAACACCATATATTTT,CASTMTGGSGNTIYF,.,TRBJ1-3,TRBV7-9,TRBD1
TGTGCCAGTACTTTTACTTCCGGGAGGAACACTGAAGCTTTCTTT,CASTFTSGRNTEAFF,.,TRBJ1-1,TRBV19,.
TGTGCCAGCAGGAGAGGGGCTAGCGGGGCTTACGAGCAGTACTTC,CASRRGASGAYEQYF,.,TRBJ2-7,TRBV6-6,TRBD2
TGTGCCAGCTCACCATATCAAGAGACCCAGTACTTC,CASSPYQETQYF,.,TRBJ2-5,TRBV18,.
TGTGCCAGCAGTGGATTTCGGGGGTCTCGGGCTAGCGGGAGGGCCAATACGCAGTATTTT,CASSGFRGSRASGRANTQYF,few,TRBJ2-3,TRBV6-1,TRBD2
TGCGCCAGCAGCCAATACACAGGTGGGGCCTACGAGCAGTACTTC,CASSQYTGGAYEQYF,.,TRBJ2-7,TRBV4-3,.
TGCGCCAGCAGCTTACTAGGGGGGGCCGGGGAGCTGTTTTTT,CASSLLGGAGELFF,.,TRBJ2-2,TRBV5-1,.
TGTGCCAGCAGCTTAGCCCGTGCGGGGCGTGAAAATCGGCCCTACGAGCAGTACTTC,CASSLARAGRENRPYEQYF,.,TRBJ2-7,TRBV7-9,.
TGTGCCAGCTCGGCGGGAGCGACAGATACGCAGTATTTT,CASSAGATDTQYF,.,TRBJ2-3,TRBV18,TRBD2
TGTGCCAGCAGCAAAGGCCCAGGGGGTACCGAGCAGTACTTC,CASSKGPGGTEQYF,once,TRBJ2-7,TRBV21-1,.
TGCGCCAGCAGTGAGTCTAGGGCGGGATCCCGGCCGGCGACCCAGTACTTC,CASSESRAGSRPATQYF,.,TRBJ2-5,TRBV10-1,.
TGTGCCAGCAGCGTAGCTCCGACCGGGGAGCTGTTTTTT,CASSVAPTGELFF,few,TRBJ2-2,TRBV9,.
TGTGCCAGCAGTTACTTGGCGGGAGAAAGCAATGAGCAGTTCTTC,CASSYLAGESNEQFF,.,TRBJ2-1,TRBV6-4,TRBD2
TGTGCTAGTGGTTTGTCCAATGAGGTTTGGGACAGCGGTCAGCCCCAGCATTTT,CASGLSNEVWDSGQPQHF,once,TRBJ1-5,TRBV12-5,TRBD1
TGTGCCACCAGCAGCGGACTAGCGGGAGAGCGGGATGAGCAGTTCTTC,CATSSGLAGERDEQFF,.,TRBJ2-1,TRBV15,TRBD2
TGTGCCAGCAGCTTAGAGGGGGCGGGAGGGAGTAAAGCTTTCTTT,CASSLEGAGGSKAFF,.,TRBJ1-1,TRBV7-2,TRBD1
TGTGCCAGTAGTAAGAACCCGGGGGGGGCCCGGACAGATACGCAGTATTTT,CASSKNPGGARTDTQYF,.,TRBJ2-3,TRBV19,TRBD2
TGCGCCAGCAGCTTGGCCGGGGGGACTAACTATGGCTACACCTTC,CASSLAGGTNYGYTF,.,TRBJ1-2,TRBV5-1,.
TGCGCCAGCAGCTTGGGGCAGGGGGATGGCTACACCTTC,CASSLGQGDGYTF,.,TRBJ1-2,TRBV5-1,TRBD1
TGTGCCAGCAGTTTTGCAGGAGGTAGGCATGGCTACACCTTC,CASSFAGGRHGYTF,.,TRBJ1-2,TRBV27,.
TGCGCCAGCAGCCAAGATCGTTCCGGTGGGCCCCAGCATTTT,CASSQDRSGGPQHF,few,TRBJ1-5,TRBV4-1,.
TGTGCCAGCAGCCAAGACGAACGGACAGGGGACACCGGGGAGCTGTTTTTT,CASSQDERTGDTGELFF,.,TRBJ2-2,TRBV14,TRBD1
TGTGCCTGGAGTCAGAACTATGGCTACACCTTC,CAWSQNYGYTF,.,TRBJ1-2,TRBV30,.
TGCAGCGTTGAAAGGGTCAGGGGTCGCACCGGGGAGCTGTTTTTT,CSVERVRGRTGELFF,.,TRBJ2-2,TRBV29-1,.
TGTGCCACCATCGGCGGGGGGACAGAGCAGTTCTTC,CATIGGGTEQFF,.,TRBJ2-1,TRBV2,TRBD2
TGCGCCAGCAGCAGCGGGGACACCTATGGCTACACCTTC,CASSSGDTYGYTF,.,TRBJ1-2,TRBV5-1,.
TGTGCCAGCAGCCGGGACAGGGACCCCTATGGCTACACCTTC,CASSRDRDPYGYTF,.,TRBJ1-2,TRBV27,TRBD1
TGTGCTAGCAGCTCAGGGGTTGGAGAGACCCAGTACTTC,CASSSGVGETQYF,.,TRBJ2-5,TRBV7-7,.
TGTGCCAGCGTGTCGGCTGAAGGGGTAGAGTACTTC,CASVSAEGVEYF,.,TRBJ2-7,TRBV6-5,.
TGTGCCAGCAGCTTAGGACAGGGGGCGAGAAGCACAGATACGCAGTATTTT,CASSLGQGARSTDTQYF,.,TRBJ2-3,TRBV7-7,TRBD1
TGTGCCAGCAGTGATACAGGAACATATTCGTGGACTGAAGCTTTCTTT,CASSDTGTYSWTEAFF,.,TRBJ1-1,TRBV2,.
TGTGCCAGCAGTTCAGGGGCCACTGAAGCTTTCTTT,CASSSGATEAFF,.,TRBJ1-1,TRBV27,.
TGCGCCAGCAGCCTAACCGGGACTAGCGGGGCCCTCTCCTACAATGAGCAGTTCTTC,CASSLTGTSGALSYNEQFF,.,TRBJ2-1,TRBV5-1,TRBD2
TGTGCCAGCAGCTCAACAGGGTTTGGGTCCGGGGAGCTGTTTTTT,CASSSTGFGSGELFF,.,TRBJ2-2,TRBV9,.
TGTGCCAGCAAAAACGGACAGGGTCAAAACTACGAGCAGTACTTC,CASKNGQGQNYEQYF,few,TRBJ2-7,TRBV6-5,TRBD1
TGTGCCAGCAGCTCAGGGACTAGCGGAAGCTCCTACAATGAGCAGTTCTTC,CASSSGTSGSSYNEQFF,.,TRBJ2-1,TRBV11-3,TRBD2
TGTGCCAGCAGCATTTCCATAGCGGGGGGCACGTACAATGAGCAGTTCTTC,CASSISIAGGTYNEQFF,once,TRBJ2-1,TRBV5-4,TRBD2
TGTGCCAGCAGTCTGGGGACTAGCGGGGTAATGTCGGAGCAGTACTTC,CASSLGTSGVMSEQYF,.,TRBJ2-7,TRBV27,TRBD2
TGTGCCAGCAGTACAGGGGTCACCGGGGAGCTGTTTTTT,CASSTGVTGELFF,.,TRBJ2-2,TRBV6-1,TRBD1
TGTGCCACATCTCCGGGGGATACGCAGTATTTT,CATSPGDTQYF,.,TRBJ2-3,TRBV7-8,.
TGTGCCAGCAGCTTAGCGGCAGGGGGGTATGAAAAACTGTTTTTT,CASSLAAGGYEKLFF,.,TRBJ1-4,TRBV13,TRBD1
TGTGCCAGTAGTATAGCCGGGGACTCCCAGCCCCAGCATTTT,CASSIAGDSQPQHF,.,TRBJ1-5,TRBV19,.
TGCGCCAGCAGCTTGGCCGGACTAGCGGGAGGTGGTAATGAGCAGTTCTTC,CASSLAGLAGGGNEQFF,.,TRBJ2-1,TRBV5-1,TRBD2
TGTGCCAGCAGCCCAGGTGGGGGGGCTACGCGGTCCTACGAGCAGTACTTC,CASSPGGGATRSYEQYF,.,TRBJ2-7,TRBV7-2,.
TGTGCCAGCGACCCTAGAGGGGGCTGGAGCAATCAGCCCCAGCATTTT,CASDPRGGWSNQPQHF,.,TRBJ1-5,TRBV19,TRBD1
TGTGCCAGCAGCTTGGTAGTTTACGGCACAGATACGCAGTATTTT,CASSLVVYGTDTQYF,.,TRBJ2-3,TRBV5-8,.
TGTGCCAGCAGTTCATCAGGGGAACAGTTCTCCTACGAGCAGTACTTC,CASSSSGEQFSYEQYF,.,TRBJ2-7,TRBV27,.
TGTGCCAGCAGCCGAGCGGGGGCCGGCGGGGAGCTGTTTTTT,CASSRAGAGGELFF,.,TRBJ2-2,TRBV5-6,TRBD2
TGTGCCAGCAGCCAGGGGTGGACAGATCAGCCCCAGCATTTT,CASSQGWTDQPQHF,.,TRBJ1-5,TRBV14,.
TGTGCCAGCAGCTTAGGGACAGGGGACTATGGCTACACCTTC,CASSLGTGDYGYTF,.,TRBJ1-2,TRBV7-3,TRBD1
TGTGCCAGCCGAAACCGAGGGGGGGCGGGACGCGAGCAGTACTTC,CASRNRGGAGREQYF,.,TRBJ2-7,TRBV28,.
TGTGCCAGTAGTGTCCGGGACCTCAGGGGGAATGAGCAGTTCTTC,CASSVRDLRGNEQFF,.,TRBJ2-1,TRBV19,TRBD1
TGTGCCAGCAGCCTCGATAGCAGTCAGCCCCAGCATTTT,CASSLDSSQPQHF,few,TRBJ1-5,TRBV2,.